These T cell receptor beta chains were read from a single sample in a study of blood T cell repertoires in COVID-19. Measured with immunoSEQ multiplex PCR; TCRdb has only the in-frame clones, and not every one. The data contain about 160,000 clones, around 85% of them singletons. Sequencing used peripheral blood. The receptors stem from a human donor with acute or convalescent COVID-19. The donor label of this sample is uncertain. The CDR3 runs from the conserved cysteine through the conserved F or W. Fields, in order: V gene, D gene, clone size, J gene, CDR3 protein, CDR3 DNA. A D gene is named only where the DNA matches it firmly. Some rows have no size entry. The others give once, few or many, or a class for an expanded clone.

TRBV30,.,.,TRBJ2-7,CAWSRGFDYEQYF,TGTGCCTGGAGTAGGGGGTTTGACTACGAGCAGTACTTC
TRBV7-9,.,.,TRBJ1-2,CASSLGGADSDYGYTF,TGTGCCAGCAGCTTAGGAGGGGCGGACAGTGACTATGGCTACACCTTC
TRBV6-2/TRBV6-3,TRBD1,.,TRBJ1-5,CASSGSGTGNQPQHF,TGTGCCAGCAGCGGATCCGGGACAGGGAATCAGCCCCAGCATTTT
TRBV7-3,.,.,TRBJ1-5,CASSLEPAGADQPQHF,TGTGCCAGCAGCTTGGAGCCTGCAGGGGCTGATCAGCCCCAGCATTTT
TRBV7-6,.,.,TRBJ2-1,CASSLYRVGEQFF,TGTGCCAGCAGCTTATACAGGGTGGGTGAGCAGTTCTTC
TRBV11-2,TRBD1,.,TRBJ2-3,CASSLGQGPTDTQYF,TGTGCCAGCAGCCTGGGACAGGGCCCCACAGATACGCAGTATTTT
TRBV5-1,TRBD1,.,TRBJ1-2,CASSPAGGAYGYTF,TGCGCCAGCAGCCCTGCAGGGGGCGCCTATGGCTACACCTTC
TRBV20-1,TRBD2,.,TRBJ2-7,CSASKRAPGTSAGSYEQYF,TGCAGTGCTAGTAAAAGAGCGCCCGGGACTAGCGCCGGCTCCTACGAGCAGTACTTC
TRBV18,TRBD1,.,TRBJ2-2,CASSTGQGALSGELFF,TGTGCCAGCTCCACCGGACAGGGGGCGTTATCCGGGGAGCTGTTTTTT
TRBV7-2,TRBD1,.,TRBJ2-4,CASSSRQGRAKNIQYF,TGTGCCAGCAGCTCTCGACAGGGGAGGGCCAAAAACATTCAGTACTTC
TRBV9,TRBD1,few,TRBJ1-5,CASSKDRADQPQHF,TGTGCCAGCAGCAAAGACAGGGCCGATCAGCCCCAGCATTTT
TRBV5-4,.,.,TRBJ1-5,CASSLLGAGVDQPQHF,TGTGCCAGCAGCTTGTTGGGGGCCGGTGTGGATCAGCCCCAGCATTTT
TRBV5-8,.,.,TRBJ1-2,CASSLVQGNYGYTF,TGTGCCAGCAGCTTGGTACAGGGAAACTATGGCTACACCTTC
TRBV7-2,TRBD2,.,TRBJ2-1,CASSRRGSYNEQFF,TGTGCCAGCAGCCGGCGCGGGAGTTACAATGAGCAGTTCTTC
TRBV7-7,TRBD2,.,TRBJ2-2,CASSLTSGGTGELFF,TGTGCCAGCAGCTTGACTAGCGGGGGGACCGGGGAGCTGTTTTTT
TRBV15,.,.,TRBJ1-5,CATSRDLGNQPQHF,TGTGCCACCAGCAGAGATCTAGGAAATCAGCCCCAGCATTTT
TRBV10-3,TRBD1,.,TRBJ1-1,CAIARQGNTEAFF,TGTGCCATCGCCCGACAGGGTAACACTGAAGCTTTCTTT